Listed below are T cell receptor beta chains from one sample, sequenced in a study of CD8 T cells in Susac syndrome. TCRdb reanalysed the immunoSEQ multiplex PCR reads using MiXCR and keeps one entry per CDR3 protein. In the table there are about 150,000 distinct CDR3 sequences, 85% to 95% of which are singletons. Sequencing input: CD4+ T cells from PBMCs. These receptors were taken from a human donor with Susac syndrome. Each CDR3 is given with its conserved first and last residue. A D gene is named only where the DNA matches it firmly. Rows may omit the clone size; those that give it use once, few, many or a size class.

v_call: TRBV20-1; clone_size: -; cdr3_length: 15; j_call: TRBJ2-7; d_call: TRBD2; cdr3_nt: TGCAGTGCTGGGGCTTTTAAGACGGGAGGCTACGAGCAGTACTTC; cdr3_aa: CSAGAFKTGGYEQYF
v_call: TRBV5-1; clone_size: -; cdr3_length: 14; j_call: TRBJ2-5; d_call: -; cdr3_nt: TGCGCCAGCAGCTTTGGGAGTAGGCAAGAGACCCAGTACTTC; cdr3_aa: CASSFGSRQETQYF
v_call: TRBV20-1; clone_size: -; cdr3_length: 15; j_call: TRBJ2-3; d_call: TRBD2; cdr3_nt: TGCAGTGCTGGCCTTAGCGGGGGAATCTCAGATACGCAGTATTTT; cdr3_aa: CSAGLSGGISDTQYF
v_call: TRBV29-1; clone_size: few; cdr3_length: 13; j_call: TRBJ2-7; d_call: TRBD1; cdr3_nt: TGCAGCGTTGCGCAGGGGGTTGCCTACGAGCAGTACTTC; cdr3_aa: CSVAQGVAYEQYF
v_call: TRBV6-6; clone_size: -; cdr3_length: 15; j_call: TRBJ1-3; d_call: TRBD1; cdr3_nt: TGTGCCAGCACCCCAGGGGGAGAAGGTGGAAACACCATATATTTT; cdr3_aa: CASTPGGEGGNTIYF
v_call: TRBV3-1; clone_size: -; cdr3_length: 15; j_call: TRBJ2-3; d_call: -; cdr3_nt: TGTGCCAGCAGCCAAGCCCCCCACCCCACAGATACGCAGTATTTT; cdr3_aa: CASSQAPHPTDTQYF
v_call: TRBV29-1; clone_size: -; cdr3_length: 13; j_call: TRBJ1-1; d_call: TRBD1; cdr3_nt: TGCAGCGTTGAGACAGGGTTGAACACTGAAGCTTTCTTT; cdr3_aa: CSVETGLNTEAFF
v_call: TRBV6-2/TRBV6-3; clone_size: -; cdr3_length: 16; j_call: TRBJ1-2; d_call: -; cdr3_nt: TGTGCCAGCATTACAAGGAACCCGGCCCTCGGCTATGGCTACACCTTC; cdr3_aa: CASITRNPALGYGYTF
v_call: TRBV25-1; clone_size: -; cdr3_length: 14; j_call: TRBJ2-5; d_call: TRBD1; cdr3_nt: TGTGCCAGCAGTGCCGACAGGGCATGGGAGACCCAGTACTTC; cdr3_aa: CASSADRAWETQYF
v_call: TRBV4-1; clone_size: -; cdr3_length: 13; j_call: TRBJ1-4; d_call: -; cdr3_nt: TGCGCCAGCAGCCAAGCCGTGGTTGAAAAACTGTTTTTT; cdr3_aa: CASSQAVVEKLFF
v_call: TRBV12-3/TRBV12-4; clone_size: once; cdr3_length: 14; j_call: TRBJ2-2; d_call: -; cdr3_nt: TGTGCCAGCAGCTCAAAGGGGTATGCCGGGGAGCTGTTTTTT; cdr3_aa: CASSSKGYAGELFF
v_call: TRBV12-5; clone_size: -; cdr3_length: 13; j_call: TRBJ2-4; d_call: -; cdr3_nt: TGTGCTAGTGGTTTGGAGACAGTCGAGATTCAGTACTTC; cdr3_aa: CASGLETVEIQYF
v_call: TRBV20-1; clone_size: -; cdr3_length: 13; j_call: TRBJ2-7; d_call: TRBD1; cdr3_nt: TGCAGTGCTCGTCGGACAGGGTTTGTAGAGCAGTACTTC; cdr3_aa: CSARRTGFVEQYF
v_call: TRBV20-1; clone_size: -; cdr3_length: 16; j_call: TRBJ2-1; d_call: TRBD2; cdr3_nt: TGCAGTGCTGGGTGGCCAGGCGGGGGGACGTACAATGAGCAGTTCTTC; cdr3_aa: CSAGWPGGGTYNEQFF
v_call: TRBV29-1; clone_size: -; cdr3_length: 12; j_call: TRBJ2-5; d_call: -; cdr3_nt: TGCAGCGTGACCGGTTGGATGGAGACCCAGTACTTC; cdr3_aa: CSVTGWMETQYF
v_call: TRBV27; clone_size: -; cdr3_length: 15; j_call: TRBJ2-6; d_call: -; cdr3_nt: TGTGCCAGCAGTTGGGTGAACTCTGGGGCCAACGTCCTGACTTTC; cdr3_aa: CASSWVNSGANVLTF
v_call: TRBV29-1; clone_size: -; cdr3_length: 13; j_call: TRBJ1-1; d_call: -; cdr3_nt: TGCAGCGTTGAAAGCGGAGGCCAGACTGAAGCTTTCTTT; cdr3_aa: CSVESGGQTEAFF
v_call: TRBV4-2; clone_size: -; cdr3_length: 16; j_call: TRBJ2-7; d_call: -; cdr3_nt: TGTGCCAGCAGCCAAGAGGTCCGGACTTCGTCCTACGAGCAGTACTTC; cdr3_aa: CASSQEVRTSSYEQYF
v_call: TRBV5-4; clone_size: -; cdr3_length: 14; j_call: TRBJ2-7; d_call: -; cdr3_nt: TGTGCCAGCAGCCGACGTTACGGGGCCTACGAGCAGTACTTC; cdr3_aa: CASSRRYGAYEQYF
v_call: TRBV20-1; clone_size: -; cdr3_length: 13; j_call: TRBJ1-2; d_call: TRBD1; cdr3_nt: TGCAGTGCTAGAGTCGGGACAGATTATGGCTACACCTTC; cdr3_aa: CSARVGTDYGYTF
v_call: TRBV6-2/TRBV6-3; clone_size: -; cdr3_length: 13; j_call: TRBJ1-5; d_call: -; cdr3_nt: TGTGCCAGCAGTCCCTTCAAGGATCAGCCCCAGCATTTT; cdr3_aa: CASSPFKDQPQHF
v_call: TRBV20-1; clone_size: -; cdr3_length: 12; j_call: TRBJ2-5; d_call: -; cdr3_nt: TGCAGTGTCGAGGGAATGGGGGAGACCCAGTACTTC; cdr3_aa: CSVEGMGETQYF
v_call: TRBV29-1; clone_size: once; cdr3_length: 13; j_call: TRBJ2-1; d_call: TRBD2; cdr3_nt: TGCAGCGCCTGCTGGGGTAGCGGGGGAGAGCAGTTCTTC; cdr3_aa: CSACWGSGGEQFF
v_call: TRBV29-1; clone_size: -; cdr3_length: 15; j_call: TRBJ1-2; d_call: -; cdr3_nt: TGCAGCGTTGAAGATCGGGGACACTTAAACTATGGCTACACCTTC; cdr3_aa: CSVEDRGHLNYGYTF
v_call: TRBV25-1; clone_size: -; cdr3_length: 14; j_call: TRBJ1-2; d_call: TRBD1; cdr3_nt: TGTGCCAGCAGTGCAATCGACAGGGAAGGAGGCTACACCTTC; cdr3_aa: CASSAIDREGGYTF
v_call: TRBV3-1; clone_size: -; cdr3_length: 12; j_call: TRBJ1-1; d_call: -; cdr3_nt: TGTGCCAGCAGAATGGGCGGCACTGAAGCTTTCTTT; cdr3_aa: CASRMGGTEAFF
v_call: TRBV12-3/TRBV12-4; clone_size: -; cdr3_length: 13; j_call: TRBJ2-5; d_call: -; cdr3_nt: TGTGCCAGCAGGACGGACATGGGAAAGACCCAGTACTTC; cdr3_aa: CASRTDMGKTQYF
v_call: TRBV20-1; clone_size: once; cdr3_length: 16; j_call: TRBJ2-2; d_call: TRBD1; cdr3_nt: TGCAGTGCTAGAGGAACGGACAGGGGGACCCCCGGGGAGCTGTTTTTT; cdr3_aa: CSARGTDRGTPGELFF
v_call: TRBV29-1; clone_size: -; cdr3_length: 10; j_call: TRBJ1-1; d_call: -; cdr3_nt: TGCAGCGTTGAGGAGGGTGAAGCTTTCTTT; cdr3_aa: CSVEEGEAFF
v_call: TRBV20-1; clone_size: -; cdr3_length: 12; j_call: TRBJ2-2; d_call: -; cdr3_nt: TGCAGTGCACAGGGTCAGACCGGGGAGCTGTTTTTT; cdr3_aa: CSAQGQTGELFF
v_call: TRBV9; clone_size: -; cdr3_length: 14; j_call: TRBJ2-5; d_call: TRBD2; cdr3_nt: TGTGCCAGCATCGGGGCGGGACTAAAAGAGACCCAGTACTTC; cdr3_aa: CASIGAGLKETQYF
v_call: TRBV19; clone_size: -; cdr3_length: 15; j_call: TRBJ1-2; d_call: -; cdr3_nt: TGTGCCAGTAGTATAGATTTCAGGTCCTTCTATGGCTACACCTTC; cdr3_aa: CASSIDFRSFYGYTF
v_call: TRBV28; clone_size: -; cdr3_length: 16; j_call: TRBJ2-3; d_call: TRBD2; cdr3_nt: TGTGCCAGCAGTTCCCCAGCGGGGGGAAGCACAGATACGCAGTATTTT; cdr3_aa: CASSSPAGGSTDTQYF
v_call: TRBV7-9; clone_size: -; cdr3_length: 14; j_call: TRBJ1-2; d_call: -; cdr3_nt: TGTGCCAGCAGCTTAGAGGCCGGTTCCAATGGCTACACCTTC; cdr3_aa: CASSLEAGSNGYTF
v_call: TRBV25-1; clone_size: -; cdr3_length: 12; j_call: TRBJ1-5; d_call: -; cdr3_nt: TGTGCCAGCAGTGAATATGGGCAGCCCCAGCATTTT; cdr3_aa: CASSEYGQPQHF
v_call: TRBV4-1; clone_size: -; cdr3_length: 15; j_call: TRBJ2-1; d_call: TRBD1; cdr3_nt: TGCGCCAGCAGCCAAGGAAGGGACAGTTTTTCTGAGCAGTTCTTC; cdr3_aa: CASSQGRDSFSEQFF
v_call: TRBV11-1; clone_size: -; cdr3_length: 13; j_call: TRBJ1-5; d_call: -; cdr3_nt: TGTGCCAGCAGCGCTAGCTACGATCAGCCCCAGCATTTT; cdr3_aa: CASSASYDQPQHF
v_call: TRBV5-6; clone_size: -; cdr3_length: 16; j_call: TRBJ2-2; d_call: -; cdr3_nt: TGTGCCAGCAGCACTCAGACACACAGGGATGGCGGGGAGCTGTTTTTT; cdr3_aa: CASSTQTHRDGGELFF
v_call: TRBV7-6; clone_size: -; cdr3_length: 14; j_call: TRBJ2-3; d_call: -; cdr3_nt: TGTGCCAGCAGCTTAGGACAGGCCACAGATACGCAGTATTTT; cdr3_aa: CASSLGQATDTQYF
v_call: TRBV7-2; clone_size: -; cdr3_length: 15; j_call: TRBJ2-7; d_call: TRBD2; cdr3_nt: TGTGCCAGCAGCCCTTGGACTAGCGGGGTCTACGAGCAGTACTTC; cdr3_aa: CASSPWTSGVYEQYF
v_call: TRBV30; clone_size: -; cdr3_length: 13; j_call: TRBJ1-1; d_call: -; cdr3_nt: TGTGCCTGGAGTGTACAGGGAGGCGCTGAAGCTTTCTTT; cdr3_aa: CAWSVQGGAEAFF
v_call: TRBV6-6; clone_size: -; cdr3_length: 14; j_call: TRBJ1-2; d_call: TRBD1; cdr3_nt: TGTGCCAGCAGTTATCGGGACAGAAACTATGGCTACACCTTC; cdr3_aa: CASSYRDRNYGYTF
v_call: TRBV29-1; clone_size: once; cdr3_length: 13; j_call: TRBJ2-3; d_call: -; cdr3_nt: TGCAGCGTTGATCCTGAGACTACAGATACGCAGTATTTT; cdr3_aa: CSVDPETTDTQYF
v_call: TRBV19; clone_size: -; cdr3_length: 16; j_call: TRBJ1-5; d_call: -; cdr3_nt: TGTGCCAGTAGTATCAGGATCACCTATAGCAATCAGCCCCAGCATTTT; cdr3_aa: CASSIRITYSNQPQHF
v_call: TRBV6-1; clone_size: -; cdr3_length: 16; j_call: TRBJ2-4; d_call: TRBD1; cdr3_nt: TGTGCCAGCAGCGCTCCTAAGGGGGCAGCCAAAAACATTCAGTACTTC; cdr3_aa: CASSAPKGAAKNIQYF
v_call: TRBV28; clone_size: -; cdr3_length: 16; j_call: TRBJ2-5; d_call: -; cdr3_nt: TGTGCCAGCAGTCAAGCCCCAGGGTTAGACGTAGGGACCCAGTACTTC; cdr3_aa: CASSQAPGLDVGTQYF
v_call: TRBV12-3/TRBV12-4; clone_size: -; cdr3_length: 13; j_call: TRBJ2-1; d_call: -; cdr3_nt: TGTGCCAGCAGTTCGATGGGTCCCAATGAGCAGTTCTTC; cdr3_aa: CASSSMGPNEQFF
v_call: TRBV6-2/TRBV6-3; clone_size: -; cdr3_length: 15; j_call: TRBJ1-1; d_call: -; cdr3_nt: TGTGCCAGCAACTCGGGACAAGTAGCGAACACTGAAGCTTTCTTT; cdr3_aa: CASNSGQVANTEAFF
v_call: TRBV6-6; clone_size: -; cdr3_length: 13; j_call: TRBJ1-5; d_call: -; cdr3_nt: TGTGCCAGCAGTTACGGGCCCAATCAGCCCCAGCATTTT; cdr3_aa: CASSYGPNQPQHF